The 16 T cell receptor beta chains in this list originate from one sample, sequenced in a study of CD8+ T cells in alopecia areata (dated by TCRdb to about 2018). Reading the label with the study, this specimen's treatment or condition is: oral pan-JAK inhibitor, 5-10 mg twice daily. The protocol used for the library was the immunoSEQ multiplex PCR assay. To provide template for TCR sequencing, every sample had RNA extracted and reverse transcribed into cDNA. TCRdb re-hosts the immuneACCESS table, in-frame sequences only. Its copies lack some clones; in the studies checked, an unresolved V gene accounts for under half of them, and the cause for the rest is not known. The sample table holds approximately 210,000 clones, of which over 60% were seen once. 1.2% of the sample is in the top ten clones. The sample here was CD4+ T cells sorted from blood, taken between weeks 43 and 45, from a patient treated with tofacitinib. These receptors originate from a human donor with alopecia areata.

V usage is TRBV25-1 and J usage is TRBJ1-4; D remains ambiguous. This CDR3 is built from 14 residues. The germline gives CDR1 MGHDK, CDR2 SYGVNS. V was shortened by 7 bases and J by 6 bases, with 15 bases between the two germline ends. The chain's CDR3 is CASTSEGLYEKLFF. DNA of the CDR3: TGTGCCAGCACCTCCGAGGGTCTTTATGAAAAACTGTTTTTT. Together with reference TRBV25-1 and TRBJ1-4, the CDR3 gives the full variable domain: EADIYQTPRYLVIGTGKKITLECSQTMGHDKMYWYQQDPGMELHLIHYSYGVNSTEKGDLSSESTVSRIRTEHFPLTLESARPSHTSQYLCASTSEGLYEKLFFGSGTQLSVL.

V gene TRBV30 combines with J gene TRBJ2-5; D is undetermined. The V gene's germline CDR1 is GTSNPN and CDR2 SVGIG (reference sequence). The CDR3 runs to 11 residues. V was pared by 3 bases and J by 7 bases, with 9 bases between. CDR3 DNA: TGTGCCTGGAGGCTCCTAGGGACCCAGTACTTC. This sequence encodes CAWRLLGTQYF. The whole variable domain, remainder taken from reference TRBV30 and TRBJ2-5, is SQTIHQWPATLVQPVGSPLSLECTVEGTSNPNLYWYRQAAGRGLQLLFYSVGIGQISSEVPQNLSASRPQDRQFILSSKKLLLSDSGFYLCAWRLLGTQYFGPGTRLLVL.

The rearrangement links TRBV9 to TRBJ2-5; D possibly corresponds to TRBD1 (5 bases). The length of the CDR3 is 15 residues. The V gene's germline CDR1 is SGDLS and CDR2 YYNGEE. Trimming left V 0 bases short and J 4 bases short, with 13 bases between. The CDR3 sequence: CASSVGQGRRETQYF. The CDR3 DNA reads as TGTGCCAGCAGCGTAGGGCAGGGCAGGCGAGAGACCCAGTACTTC.

This clone was picked up a small number of times. V is TRBV2 and J is TRBJ1-1; D ambiguous. The CDR3 length is 13 residues. Trimming took 4 bases from V and 3 from J, leaving 9 bases between them. The germline V gene has CDR1 SNHLY and CDR2 FYNNEI. The CDR3 coding sequence is TGTGCCAGCAGTGGGGAGCGGGACACTGAAGCTTTCTTT. It translates to CASSGERDTEAFF.

The gene calls are TRBV6-5 and TRBJ2-5; D not resolved. In germline, CDR1 is MNHEY, CDR2 SVGAGI. Trimming left V 0 bases short and J 4 bases short, with 9 bases between. The CDR3 is 14 residues long. CDR3 loop: CASSYSRQLETQYF. The CDR3 DNA reads as TGTGCCAGCAGTTACTCGAGGCAATTAGAGACCCAGTACTTC.

This chain links TRBV6-1 with TRBJ2-4, with 7 bases identical to TRBD2. The CDR3 runs 15 residues. Germline trimming cut 7 bases from V and 7 bases from J; bases unmatched to any gene: 13. From germline, CDR1 is MNHNS and CDR2 SASEGT. For the CDR3, the DNA is TGTGCCAGCATCCTGGCGGGGGTGTTTGGGAACATTCAGTACTTC. This encodes CASILAGVFGNIQYF.

This clone occurred a few times. The chain couples TRBV4-3 to TRBJ2-1; TRBD1 aligns across 9 bases. The ends lost 4 bases at V and 7 bases at J; junction bases unmatched: 11. Per germline, CDR1 LGHNA and CDR2 YSLEER. The CDR3 has 16 residues. In DNA, the CDR3 is TGCGCCAGCAGCCCCGCTCTGGGACAGGGTGGGAATGAGCAGTTCTTC. This encodes CASSPALGQGGNEQFF.

The V and J genes are TRBV5-1 and TRBJ1-1; D uncertain. This CDR3 has 14 residues. V lost 4 bases and J lost 0, with 10 bases in between. The germline CDR1 and CDR2 sequences are SGHRS and YFSETQ. The CDR3 bases are TGCGCCAGCAGCCCGGAACACCTGAACACTGAAGCTTTCTTT. This gives the protein CASSPEHLNTEAFF.

CDR3 bases: TGTGCCTGGAGCGGACTAGCGGGGACTAAAAACATTCAGTACTTC. Encoded protein: CAWSGLAGTKNIQYF. The gene calls are TRBV30 and TRBJ2-4, with TRBD2 identical over 12 bases. The germline CDR1 and CDR2 sequences are GTSNPN and SVGIG (reference sequence). CDR3 length: 15 amino acids. Trimming took 3 bases from V and 4 from J; bases not matched to a gene: 4. The full variable domain, its missing parts supplied by reference TRBV30 and TRBJ2-4, is SQTIHQWPATLVQPVGSPLSLECTVEGTSNPNLYWYRQAAGRGLQLLFYSVGIGQISSEVPQNLSASRPQDRQFILSSKKLLLSDSGFYLCAWSGLAGTKNIQYFGAGTRLSVL.

A remark on this clone: The same CDR3 also results from other DNA sequences found in this sample. The V and J genes are TRBV5-1 and TRBJ2-5; D not resolved. Germline CDR1 is SGHRS and CDR2 is YFSETQ. The CDR3 length is 13 residues. The ends were cut back, 3 bases at V and 2 bases at J, with 8 bases in the middle. Here the CDR3 reads CASSSQGQETQYF. CDR3 coding DNA: TGCGCCAGCAGCTCTCAAGGGCAAGAGACCCAGTACTTC.

V gene TRBV7-7 combines with J gene TRBJ2-1; TRBD1 or TRBD2 may be the D gene (5 bases each). V lost 3 bases and J lost 5, with 8 bases in between. The germline V gene encodes CDR1 SSHAT and CDR2 FNYEAQ (reference sequence). This CDR3 is built from 13 residues. CDR3 amino acids: CASSLGRNNEQFF. DNA for the CDR3: TGTGCCAGCAGCTTGGGACGCAACAATGAGCAGTTCTTC.

The DNA of the CDR3 is TGTGCCAGCAGCGCCTTAGGGGAGCAGTACTTC. It yields the protein CASSALGEQYF. This chain connects TRBV2 to TRBJ2-7; D ambiguous. From germline, CDR1 is SNHLY and CDR2 FYNNEI. The CDR3 is 11 residues long. V was shortened by 6 bases and J by 7 bases, with 10 bases between the two germline ends.

This clone was recorded once. The V gene is TRBV29-1, the J gene TRBJ1-1; TRBD1 is a possible D gene (5 bases). Trimming left V 4 bases short and J 0 bases short, with 9 bases between. The CDR3 contains 13 residues. The germline CDR1 and CDR2 sequences are SQVTM and ANQGSEA. This CDR3 reads CSVVWGLNTEAFF. The DNA of the CDR3 is TGCAGCGTTGTATGGGGGTTGAACACTGAAGCTTTCTTT.

The DNA for the CDR3 is TGTGCCAGCAGTTTACGGCAGGGAGTGGGGGGCTACACCTTC. Its translation is CASSLRQGVGGYTF. The chain employs TRBV27 and TRBJ1-2, with D possibly matching TRBD1 (5 bases). This CDR3 comprises 14 residues. Germline V gives CDR1 MNHEY, CDR2 SMNVEV (reference sequence). Trimming stripped 2 bases from V and 8 bases from J, with 15 bases between.

V usage is TRBV11-2 and J usage is TRBJ2-3; D gene uncertain. V was trimmed by 1 base and J by 4 bases, leaving 6 bases between them. Germline CDR1 SGHAT, CDR2 FQNNGV. CDR3 length: 13 residues. The CDR3: CASSLAVPDTQYF. The CDR3 bases are TGTGCCAGCAGCTTAGCTGTGCCAGATACGCAGTATTTT.

The CDR3 loop is CASSSTDYNEQFF. CDR3 DNA sequence: TGTGCCAGCAGCTCGACGGATTACAATGAGCAGTTCTTC. The chain employs TRBV7-3 and TRBJ2-1; D uncertain. V was trimmed by 4 bases and J by 4 bases, leaving 8 bases between them. Looked up from germline, CDR1 is SGHTA and CDR2 is FQGTGA. There are 13 residues in the CDR3.